These 21 T cell receptor beta chains share one sample of origin, sequenced in a study of T cells in Graves' hyperthyroidism and ophthalmopathy. Amplified TCR beta CDR3 regions came from RNA transcripts. HTBI primers drove first-round RT-PCR of the TCR CDR3. In TCRdb, the multiplex PCR reads were re-called with MiXCR into one record per CDR3 protein. The table includes about 46,000 distinct CDR3 sequences, over 45% detected once. The sequencing sample was made of peripheral blood or thyroid tissue (not recorded which). All receptors derive from a woman aged 45-59 years with Graves' hyperthyroidism.

The chain uses TRBV7-9 and TRBJ2-7, with 7 bases aligning to TRBD2. This CDR3 has 11 residues. The J segment lost 6 bases and the V segment lost 6 bases, leaving 2 bases of the junction unmatched. In germline, CDR1 is SEHNR, CDR2 FQNEAQ (reference sequence). The CDR3 nucleotides read TGTGCCAGCAGGACGGGGGGCGAGCAGTACTTC. Amino acid sequence: CASRTGGEQYF.

The sample holds one count of this clonotype. This may be a read error: a much more frequent sequence differs by one nucleotide. The gene calls are TRBV27 and TRBJ1-5; D unclear. CDR1 is MNHEY and CDR2 is SMNVEV in the germline V gene (reference sequence). The CDR3 runs to 13 residues. V was trimmed by 2 bases and J by 4 bases, leaving 6 bases between them. DNA of the CDR3: TGTGCCAGCAGTTTAATAGCTAATCAGCCCCAGCATTTT. It codes for CASSLIANQPQHF.

At least ten counts were recorded for this clonotype. The chain links TRBV6-5 to TRBJ1-4; no clear D. Trimming stripped 0 bases from V and 7 bases from J, with 12 bases between. CDR1 is MNHEY and CDR2 is SVGAGI in the germline V gene. The CDR3 is 15 amino acids. The CDR3 loop is CASSYSGRSGEKLFF. CDR3 DNA sequence: TGTGCCAGCAGTTACTCGGGTAGATCGGGTGAAAAACTGTTTTTT.

This clonotype was counted once. A read error may explain this, as a much larger clone is one base away. This chain uses TRBV10-3 with TRBJ2-7; 9 bases map to TRBD1. Germline CDR1 ENHRY, CDR2 SYGVKD. There are 18 residues in the CDR3. CDR3 loop: CASSFLSAVGTGTYEQYF. The CDR3 coding sequence is TGTGCCAGCAGTTTTCTTTCGGCGGTAGGGACAGGGACCTACGAGCAGTACTTC.

The gene calls are TRBV11-2 and TRBJ2-5; either TRBD1 or TRBD2 may supply D (5 bases each). Trimming stripped 5 bases from V and 0 bases from J, with 22 bases between. The germline CDR1 and CDR2 sequences are SGHAT and FQNNGV. The length of the CDR3 is 18 residues. CDR3 region: CASSPHPGPLRDQETQYF. Written as DNA, the CDR3 is TGTGCCAGCAGCCCGCACCCGGGACCCCTGAGGGACCAAGAGACCCAGTACTTC.

On this clonotype: It is unclear where the CDR3 begins or ends on the DNA, so no DNA is shown, and the CDR3 is as TCRdb lists it. The chain employs TRBV19 and TRBJ1-6; the table's D call, TRBD1, was not checked against the DNA. Inclusive of both ends, the CDR3 amounts to 22 amino acids. Per germline, CDR1 LNHDA and CDR2 SQIVND (reference sequence). CDR3 sequence: CASSITAGYEQYFGPYNSPLHF.

The CDR3 nucleotides read TGTGCCAGCAGCTTGCCTACTCAAGAGACCCAGTACTTC. Protein sequence: CASSLPTQETQYF. V is TRBV5-6 and J is TRBJ2-5; D ambiguous. V gave up 1 base and J gave up 2 bases, with 6 bases separating them. The germline V gene has CDR1 SGHDT and CDR2 YYEEEE. This CDR3 has 13 amino acids.

This clonotype was counted once. This rearrangement joins TRBV20-1 to TRBJ2-7; 15 bases fit TRBD2. J gave up 5 bases and V 4 bases, and 6 bases lay outside the gene matches. Germline V gives CDR1 DFQATT, CDR2 SNEGSKA (reference sequence). The CDR3 consists of 15 residues. The CDR3: CSAIAGTSGRNEQYF. The CDR3 nucleotides are TGCAGTGCTATTGCCGGGACTAGCGGGAGGAACGAGCAGTACTTC.

The rearrangement uses TRBV7-9 and TRBJ2-6; TRBD1 aligns across 7 bases. The junction had 29 bases not matched to a gene; V was cut back by 3 bases and J by 18 bases. The CDR3 extends over 19 amino acids. Looked up from germline, CDR1 is SEHNR and CDR2 is FQNEAQ (reference sequence). In DNA, the CDR3 is TGTGCCAGCAGCTTCTCAGGGGGTGCCCCGCCCTCTGGGGCCAACGTCTCGACTTTC. This codes for CASSFSGGAPPSGANVSTF.

This clonotype was seen at least ten times. The genes are TRBV4-1 and TRBJ1-2; D perhaps matches TRBD1 (6 bases). V shed 0 bases and J shed 4 bases, with 12 bases lying between them. The germline V gene has CDR1 MGHRA and CDR2 YSYEKL. This CDR3 is built from 15 residues. The CDR3 loop is CASSQDQTGIYGYTF. CDR3 DNA sequence: TGCGCCAGCAGCCAAGATCAAACAGGGATCTATGGCTACACCTTC.

This sequence joins TRBV15 and TRBJ2-7; tentatively, D is TRBD2 (5 bases). The CDR3 loop spans 15 amino acids. Germline lookup yields CDR1 LNHNV and CDR2 YYDKDF (reference sequence). Deletions cut 3 bases from V and 1 base from J, with 13 bases between. CDR3: CATSSQVGDSYEQYF. In DNA form, the CDR3 reads TGTGCCACCAGCAGCCAAGTCGGGGATTCCTACGAGCAGTACTTC.

This clonotype has just a few counts. The rearrangement links TRBV7-9 to TRBJ2-1; D not certain. This CDR3 contains 12 residues. Germline V gene sequence: CDR1 SEHNR, CDR2 FQNEAQ (reference sequence). The V gene lost 6 bases and the J gene lost 5 bases, with 8 bases spanning the gap. DNA for the CDR3: TGTGCCAGCAGTTTACAGAACAATGAGCAGTTCTTC. The encoded protein is CASSLQNNEQFF.

For this clonotype: One end of the junction does not line up with germline, which may come from a read error. The chain links TRBV2 to TRBJ2-7; a weak D match, TRBD1 (8 bases). This CDR3 is 16 amino acids long. Germline loops: CDR1 SNHLY, CDR2 FYNNEI. This CDR3 reads CSSMDRARRGSYEQYF. CDR3 coding DNA: TGTTCCAGCATGGACAGGGCAAGGCGGGGGTCCTACGAGCAGTACTTC.

This clonotype was seen repeatedly, ten times or more. A much larger clonotype is one base distant, so this may be a read error. The chain links TRBV28 to TRBJ2-5; unclear D gene. This CDR3 spans 12 amino acids. CDR1 is MDHEN, CDR2 SYDVKM, per germline. The germline V and J ends were trimmed by 6 bases and 5 bases, with 10 bases remaining between them. CDR3 nucleotides: TGTGCCAGCAGCCGGGTTCGGGAGACCCAGTACTTC. This encodes CASSRVRETQYF.

The table lists this clonotype with many counts. The V call is TRBV7-2, the J call TRBJ1-5; 12 positions match TRBD1. The V segment lost 4 bases and the J segment 3 bases; nucleotides outside the gene matches: 4. Germline-derived CDR1 and CDR2 are SGHTA and FQGNSA. The CDR3 has 16 amino acids. This CDR3 is CASSSGQGANNQPQHF. CDR3 sequence (DNA): TGTGCCAGCAGCTCGGGACAGGGGGCTAACAATCAGCCCCAGCATTTT.

This clonotype has ten or more counts. The rearrangement links TRBV7-9 to TRBJ1-1; D gene unclear. The germline V gene encodes CDR1 SEHNR and CDR2 FQNEAQ (reference sequence). CDR3 length: 14 amino acids. Trimming took off 2 bases at V and 1 base at J, with 8 bases between the two ends. The CDR3 DNA reads TGTGCCAGCAGCTTACAACAGAAGAACACTGAAGCTTTCTTT. Amino acid sequence: CASSLQQKNTEAFF.

This chain links TRBV19 with TRBJ1-6; 8 nucleotides match TRBD1. There are 14 residues in the CDR3. The germline V gene has CDR1 LNHDA and CDR2 SQIVND (reference sequence). Trimming took 5 bases from V and 6 from J; bases not matched to a gene: 3. The CDR3: CASSLGQGNSPLHF. The CDR3 DNA reads as TGTGCCAGTAGTTTAGGACAGGGTAATTCACCCCTCCACTTT.

This clonotype was detected a few times. The chain carries TRBV20-1 and TRBJ2-7; D perhaps matches TRBD2 (7 bases). V lost 3 bases and J lost 0, with 15 bases in between. CDR1 is DFQATT and CDR2 is SNEGSKA in the germline V gene (reference sequence). The CDR3 consists of 15 residues. The CDR3 protein is CSARGGRDNSYEQYF. The CDR3 bases are TGCAGTGCTAGGGGGGGGCGGGACAACTCCTACGAGCAGTACTTC.

The V call is TRBV29-1, the J call TRBJ2-7; D is uncertain. Trimming removed 3 bases at V and 4 bases at J, with 19 bases between. CDR1 is SQVTM, CDR2 ANQGSEA, per germline. The CDR3 runs to 15 residues. This CDR3 reads CSVEGLCSNVYEQYF. The CDR3 DNA reads TGCAGCGTTGAGGGCCTATGCTCAAACGTTTACGAGCAGTACTTC.

This clonotype appeared many times. The V and J genes are TRBV3-1 and TRBJ2-5, with D perhaps TRBD1 or TRBD2 (5 bases each). The V end was cut by 4 bases, the J end by 5 bases, with 17 bases between. The germline V gene encodes CDR1 LGHDT and CDR2 YNNKEL (reference sequence). The CDR3 runs 15 residues. CDR3 sequence reads: CASSPFYRGGETQYF. CDR3 coding DNA: TGTGCCAGCAGCCCATTTTACCGGGGCGGTGAGACCCAGTACTTC.

This clonotype was detected once. A junction end diverges from the germline sequence, so it may reflect a read error. The chain links TRBV9 to TRBJ2-7; D is ambiguous. There are 11 residues in the CDR3. Looked up from germline, CDR1 is SGDLS and CDR2 is YYNGEE. In DNA form, the CDR3 reads TGTGCCAGCAGTCTCGTAGGGCAGCACTCCTTC. It specifies CASSLVGQHSF.